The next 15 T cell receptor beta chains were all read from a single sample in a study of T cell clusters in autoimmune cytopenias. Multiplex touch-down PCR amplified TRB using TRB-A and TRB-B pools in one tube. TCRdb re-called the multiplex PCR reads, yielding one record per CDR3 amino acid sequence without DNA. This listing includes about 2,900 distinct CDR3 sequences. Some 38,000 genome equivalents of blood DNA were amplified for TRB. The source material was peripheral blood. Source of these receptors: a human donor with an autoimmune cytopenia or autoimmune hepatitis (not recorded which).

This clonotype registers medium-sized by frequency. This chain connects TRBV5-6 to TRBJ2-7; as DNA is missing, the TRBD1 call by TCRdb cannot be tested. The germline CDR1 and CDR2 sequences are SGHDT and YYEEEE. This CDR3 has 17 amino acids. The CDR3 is CASSLEGDFSISYEQYF.

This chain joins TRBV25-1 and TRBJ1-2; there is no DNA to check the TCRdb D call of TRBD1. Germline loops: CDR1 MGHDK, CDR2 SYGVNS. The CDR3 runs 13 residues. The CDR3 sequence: CASSLDGAYGYTF.

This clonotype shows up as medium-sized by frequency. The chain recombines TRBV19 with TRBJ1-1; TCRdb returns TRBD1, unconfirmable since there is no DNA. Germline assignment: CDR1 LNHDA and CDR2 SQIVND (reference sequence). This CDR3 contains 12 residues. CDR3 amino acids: CASRMGGTEAFF. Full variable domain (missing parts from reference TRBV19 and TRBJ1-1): DGGITQSPKYLFRKEGQNVTLSCEQNLNHDAMYWYRQDPGQGLRLIYYSQIVNDFQKGDIAEGYSVSREKKESFPLTVTSAQKNPTAFYLCASRMGGTEAFFGQGTRLTVV.

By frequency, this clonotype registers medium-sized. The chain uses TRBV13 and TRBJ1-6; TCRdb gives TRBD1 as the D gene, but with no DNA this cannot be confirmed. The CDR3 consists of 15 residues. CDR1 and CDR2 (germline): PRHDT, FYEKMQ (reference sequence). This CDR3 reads CASSVGTEYNSPLHF.

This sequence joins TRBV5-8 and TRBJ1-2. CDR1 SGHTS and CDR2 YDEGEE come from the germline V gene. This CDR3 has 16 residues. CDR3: CASSQRTDLVPDGYTF.

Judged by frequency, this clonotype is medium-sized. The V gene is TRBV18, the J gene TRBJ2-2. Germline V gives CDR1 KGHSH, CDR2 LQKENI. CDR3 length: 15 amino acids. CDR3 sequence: CASSPPDSPTGELFF.

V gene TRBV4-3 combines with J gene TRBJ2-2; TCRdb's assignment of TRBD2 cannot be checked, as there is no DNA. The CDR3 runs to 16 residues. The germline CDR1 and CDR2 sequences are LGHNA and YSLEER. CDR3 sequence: CARSLYSGGGTGELFF.

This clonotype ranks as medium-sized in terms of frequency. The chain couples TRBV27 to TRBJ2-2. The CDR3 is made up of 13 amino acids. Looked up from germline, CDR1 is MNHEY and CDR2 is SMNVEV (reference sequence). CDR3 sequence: CASSDLGTGELFF.

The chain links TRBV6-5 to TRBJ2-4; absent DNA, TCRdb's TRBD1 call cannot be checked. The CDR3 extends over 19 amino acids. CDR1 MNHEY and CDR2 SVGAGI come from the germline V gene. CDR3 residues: CASSADRDIPARAKNIQYF.

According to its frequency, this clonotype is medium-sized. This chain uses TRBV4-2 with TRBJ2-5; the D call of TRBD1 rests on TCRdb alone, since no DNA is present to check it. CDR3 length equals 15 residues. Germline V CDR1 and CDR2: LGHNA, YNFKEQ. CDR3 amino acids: CASSQGGQDQETQYF.

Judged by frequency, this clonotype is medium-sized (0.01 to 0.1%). The CDR3 sequence: CASRRGGTGASSYNEQFF. The chain couples TRBV5-5 to TRBJ2-1; TCRdb returns TRBD1, unconfirmable since there is no DNA. The CDR3 runs 18 residues. Germline CDR1 is SGHKS and CDR2 is YYEKEE (reference sequence).

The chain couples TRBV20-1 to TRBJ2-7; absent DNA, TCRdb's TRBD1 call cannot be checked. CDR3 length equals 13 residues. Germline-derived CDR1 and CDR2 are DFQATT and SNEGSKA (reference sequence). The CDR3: CSARDQGGWEQYF.

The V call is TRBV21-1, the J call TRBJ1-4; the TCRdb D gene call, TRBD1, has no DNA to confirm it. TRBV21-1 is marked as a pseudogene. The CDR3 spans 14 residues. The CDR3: CASVERTGNEKLFF.

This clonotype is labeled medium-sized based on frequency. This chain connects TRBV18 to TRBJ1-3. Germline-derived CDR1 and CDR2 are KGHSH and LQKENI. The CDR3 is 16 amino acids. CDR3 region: CASSPPTGSSGNTIYF.

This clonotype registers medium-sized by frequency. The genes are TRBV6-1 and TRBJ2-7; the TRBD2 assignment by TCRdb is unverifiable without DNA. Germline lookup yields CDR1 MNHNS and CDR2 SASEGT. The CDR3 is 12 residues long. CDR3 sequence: CASAGFSYEQYF.